This is a list of T cell receptor beta chains from one sample in a study of CXCR3-negative and CXCR3-positive naive CD8 T cells. Using the 5' RACE reads, TCRdb records one entry per CDR3 protein without DNA. Listed are around 140,000 distinct CDR3 sequences; 0.4% to 0.45% falls within the top ten. The sample was naive CXCR3+ CD8+ T cells from blood. The receptors here all came from a human donor in good health. Some clones in this sample may be carry-over from other donors' samples. CDR3s include the opening cysteine and the closing phenylalanine or tryptophan.

>TRBV5-4|TRBJ2-1
CASSLAFRTDYNEQFF
>TRBV7-9|TRBJ2-7
CASSAPSASPYEQCF
>TRBV19|TRBJ2-1
CASRTGLYNEQFF
>TRBV11-2|TRBJ2-1
CASSPQGWERGLLGEQFF
>TRBV7-9|TRBJ2-1
CASLTSGLAGGYEQFF
>TRBV5-6|TRBJ1-3
CASRAGTTVGNTIYF
>TRBV5-1|TRBJ1-1
CASSLDTGNLNTEAFF
>TRBV7-9|TRBJ2-7
CASSRQGNYEQYF
>TRBV9|TRBJ1-5
CASSVGAASNQPQHF
>TRBV7-9|TRBJ2-1
CASSFWSGYDNEQFF
>TRBV7-6|TRBJ2-2
CASSQTSGGANTGELFF
>TRBV27|TRBJ2-1
CASSFLGQGIGGQFF
>TRBV7-9|TRBJ2-2
CACQMARETAGELFF
>TRBV14|TRBJ2-1
CASSPVGDNEQFF
>TRBV24-1|TRBJ2-7
CATSDPLVGSGSVEEQYF
>TRBV7-2|TRBJ1-1
CASSINRDGVEAFF